Presented here are 7 T cell receptor beta chains from one specimen sequenced in a study of shared clonotypes between healthy human individuals. Assay used: immunoSEQ multiplex PCR; TCRdb lists only in-frame clones, some missing. The sample comprises 550,000 to 850,000 clones, around 72% of which are singletons, and under 2% rests with the top ten. Sequencing was carried out using memory CD4+ T cells sorted from blood. Stated subset: CD45RA-negative fraction. These receptor sequences come from a young woman in good health.

This clone was seen once. Additional DNA sequences in this sample encode the identical CDR3. The chain recombines TRBV19 with TRBJ1-2, with D possibly being TRBD1 (6 bases). Trimming took off 6 bases at V and 2 bases at J, with 10 bases between the two ends. The length of the CDR3 is 13 residues. Germline V gene lookup returns CDR1 LNHDA and CDR2 SQIVND (reference sequence). The CDR3 loop is CASSIQGNYGYTF. The CDR3 DNA follows: TGTGCCAGTAGCATACAGGGAAACTATGGCTACACCTTC.

CDR3 nucleotide sequence: TGTGCCAGCAGTTCCATACAGGGGACCGGGGAGCTGTTTTTT. It yields the protein CASSSIQGTGELFF. V gene TRBV6-5 combines with J gene TRBJ2-2; 7 nucleotides line up with TRBD1. This CDR3 contains 14 residues. Trimming took 4 bases from V and 5 from J; bases not matched to a gene: 4. CDR1 and CDR2 from the germline V gene are MNHEY and SVGAGI.

This clone was counted between two and nine times. The V call is TRBV2, the J call TRBJ2-7; 7 nucleotides align to TRBD2. Germline CDR1 is SNHLY and CDR2 is FYNNEI. Trimming cost V 6 bases and J 2 bases; bases outside gene matches: 16. This CDR3 is built from 17 residues. CDR3 DNA sequence: TGTGCCAGCAGCGTACTGGGGGGAGGGATCCTACCCTACGAGCAGTACTTC. It is translated as CASSVLGGGILPYEQYF. Using reference TRBV2 and TRBJ2-7 for the parts outside the CDR3, the full variable domain is EPEVTQTPSHQVTQMGQEVILRCVPISNHLYFYWYRQILGQKVEFLVSFYNNEISEKSEIFDDQFSVERPDGSNFTLKIRSTKLEDSAMYFCASSVLGGGILPYEQYFGPGTRLTVT.

The rearrangement uses TRBV29-1 and TRBJ2-3; D not resolved. The V and J ends lost 0 bases and 0 bases respectively, with 13 bases between them. Per the germline V gene, CDR1 is SQVTM and CDR2 is ANQGSEA. The CDR3 consists of 16 residues. CDR3: CSVEDSRIRSTDTQYF. The CDR3 DNA reads TGCAGCGTTGAAGATAGCAGGATCCGTAGCACAGATACGCAGTATTTT.

The CDR3 nucleotides read TGTGCCAGCAGTTTCGAAGGGACCATATATTTT. It is translated as CASSFEGTIYF. The chain is built from TRBV28 and TRBJ1-3; D gene ambiguous. Germline V CDR1 and CDR2: MDHEN, SYDVKM. CDR3 length equals 11 residues. Deletions cut 3 bases from V and 10 bases from J, with 7 bases between. Full variable domain (missing parts from reference TRBV28 and TRBJ1-3): DVKVTQSSRYLVKRTGEKVFLECVQDMDHENMFWYRQDPGLGLRLIYFSYDVKMKEKGDIPEGYSVSREKKERFSLILESASTNQTSMYLCASSFEGTIYFGEGSWLTVV.

At least ten counts were recorded for this clone. The V call is TRBV19, the J call TRBJ2-3; no clear D gene. CDR1 LNHDA and CDR2 SQIVND come from the germline V gene (reference sequence). V was cut by 5 bases and J by 0 bases, with 15 bases left in between. The CDR3 is 16 residues long. The CDR3 DNA follows: TGTGCCAGTAGTCCCCGGACCGTAACTAGCACAGATACGCAGTATTTT. Its protein product is CASSPRTVTSTDTQYF.

V usage is TRBV28 and J usage is TRBJ1-5; 9 bases agree with TRBD1. Germline V gene lookup returns CDR1 MDHEN and CDR2 SYDVKM. This CDR3 comprises 14 residues. J was trimmed by 7 bases and V by 6 bases; bases with no gene match: 7. The CDR3 is CASSQGQGGQPQHF. The CDR3 nucleotides read TGTGCCAGCAGCCAGGGACAGGGTGGACAGCCCCAGCATTTT.